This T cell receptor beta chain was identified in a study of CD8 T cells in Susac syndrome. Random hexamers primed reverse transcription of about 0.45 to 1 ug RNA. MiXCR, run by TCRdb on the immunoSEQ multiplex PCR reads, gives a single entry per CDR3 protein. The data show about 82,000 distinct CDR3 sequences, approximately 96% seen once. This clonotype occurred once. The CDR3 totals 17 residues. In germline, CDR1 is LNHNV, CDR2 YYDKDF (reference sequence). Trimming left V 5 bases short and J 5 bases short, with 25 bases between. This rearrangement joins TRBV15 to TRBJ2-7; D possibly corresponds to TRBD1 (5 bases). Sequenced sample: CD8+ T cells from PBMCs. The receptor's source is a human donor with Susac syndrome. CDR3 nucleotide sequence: TGTGCCACCAGCGGGCCCCCACAGGCACGAAAAAGGGACGAGCAGTACTTC. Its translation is CATSGPPQARKRDEQYF.